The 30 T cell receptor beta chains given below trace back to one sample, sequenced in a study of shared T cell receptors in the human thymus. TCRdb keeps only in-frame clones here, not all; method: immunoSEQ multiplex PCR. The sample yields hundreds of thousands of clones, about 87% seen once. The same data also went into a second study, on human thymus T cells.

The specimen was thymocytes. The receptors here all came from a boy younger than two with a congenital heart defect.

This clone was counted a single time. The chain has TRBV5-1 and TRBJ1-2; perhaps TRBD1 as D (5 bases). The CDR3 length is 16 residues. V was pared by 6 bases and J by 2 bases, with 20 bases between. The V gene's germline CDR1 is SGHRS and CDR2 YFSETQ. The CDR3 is CASTLGRVRGNYGYTF. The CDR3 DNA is TGCGCCAGCACGCTGGGCAGGGTAAGGGGAAACTATGGCTACACCTTC.

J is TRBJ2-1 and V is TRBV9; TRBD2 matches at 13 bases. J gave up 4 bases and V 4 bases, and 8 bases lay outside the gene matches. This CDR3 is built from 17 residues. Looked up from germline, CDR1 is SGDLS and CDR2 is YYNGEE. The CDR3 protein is CASSPRLAGGGYNEQFF. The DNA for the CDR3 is TGTGCCAGCAGCCCACGACTAGCGGGAGGAGGGTACAATGAGCAGTTCTTC. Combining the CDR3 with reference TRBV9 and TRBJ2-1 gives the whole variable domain DSGVTQTPKHLITATGQRVTLRCSPRSGDLSVYWYQQSLDQGLQFLIQYYNGEERAKGNILERFSAQQFPDLHSELNLSSLELGDSALYFCASSPRLAGGGYNEQFFGPGTRLTVL.

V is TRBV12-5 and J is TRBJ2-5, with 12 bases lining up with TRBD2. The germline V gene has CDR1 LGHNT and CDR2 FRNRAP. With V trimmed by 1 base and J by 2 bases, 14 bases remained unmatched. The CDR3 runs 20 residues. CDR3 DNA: TGTGCTAGTGGTTTGGCCCCGAAGAATCTAGCGGGAGGGGGGCAAGAGACCCAGTACTTC. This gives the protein CASGLAPKNLAGGGQETQYF.

CDR3 nucleotide sequence: TGTGCCAGCAGTTTAGGGCAGCCATCCTACAATGAGCAGTTCTTC. Encoded protein: CASSLGQPSYNEQFF. This chain uses TRBV28 with TRBJ2-1; D gene uncertain. CDR1 and CDR2 from the germline V gene are MDHEN and SYDVKM. V was clipped by 2 bases and J by 1 base, with 9 bases between them. The length of the CDR3 is 15 residues.

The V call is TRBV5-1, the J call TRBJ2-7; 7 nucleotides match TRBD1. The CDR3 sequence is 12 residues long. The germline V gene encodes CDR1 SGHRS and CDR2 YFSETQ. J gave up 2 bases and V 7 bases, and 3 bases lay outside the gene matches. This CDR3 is CASRRGTYEQYF. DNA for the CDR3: TGCGCCAGCCGCAGGGGGACCTACGAGCAGTACTTC. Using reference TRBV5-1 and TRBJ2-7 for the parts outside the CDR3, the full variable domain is KAGVTQTPRYLIKTRGQQVTLSCSPISGHRSVSWYQQTPGQGLQFLFEYFSETQRNKGNFPGRFSGRQFSNSRSEMNVSTLELGDSALYLCASRRGTYEQYFGPGTRLTVT.

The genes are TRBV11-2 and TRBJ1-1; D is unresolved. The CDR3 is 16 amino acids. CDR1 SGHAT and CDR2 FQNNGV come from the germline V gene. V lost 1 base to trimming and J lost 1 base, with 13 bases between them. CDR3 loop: CASSLVSSSRNTEAFF. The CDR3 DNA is TGTGCCAGCAGCTTAGTTAGTAGTAGTAGGAACACTGAAGCTTTCTTT.

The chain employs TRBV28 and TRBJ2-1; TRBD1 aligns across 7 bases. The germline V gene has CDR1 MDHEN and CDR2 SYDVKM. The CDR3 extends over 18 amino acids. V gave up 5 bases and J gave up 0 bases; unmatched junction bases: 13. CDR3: CASSLRGPPSLSYNEQFF. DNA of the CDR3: TGTGCCAGCAGTCTTAGGGGGCCCCCTAGCCTCTCCTACAATGAGCAGTTCTTC.

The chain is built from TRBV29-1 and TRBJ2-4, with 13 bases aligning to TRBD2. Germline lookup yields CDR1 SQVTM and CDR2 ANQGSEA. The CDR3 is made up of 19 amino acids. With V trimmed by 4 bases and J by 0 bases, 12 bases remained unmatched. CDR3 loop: CSVAVVPGLAGLAKNIQYF. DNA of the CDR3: TGCAGCGTTGCTGTTGTTCCGGGACTAGCGGGACTAGCCAAAAACATTCAGTACTTC. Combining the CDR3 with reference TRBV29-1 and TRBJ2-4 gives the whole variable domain SAVISQKPSRDICQRGTSLTIQCQVDSQVTMMFWYRQQPGQSLTLIATANQGSEATYESGFVIDKFPISRPNLTFSTLTVSNMSPEDSSIYLCSVAVVPGLAGLAKNIQYFGAGTRLSVL.

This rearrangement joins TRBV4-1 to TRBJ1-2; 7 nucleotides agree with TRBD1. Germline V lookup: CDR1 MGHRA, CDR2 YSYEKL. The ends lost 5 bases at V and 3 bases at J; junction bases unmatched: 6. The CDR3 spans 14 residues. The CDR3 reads CASSERQGDYGYTF. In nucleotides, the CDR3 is TGCGCCAGCAGCGAACGACAGGGTGACTATGGCTACACCTTC.

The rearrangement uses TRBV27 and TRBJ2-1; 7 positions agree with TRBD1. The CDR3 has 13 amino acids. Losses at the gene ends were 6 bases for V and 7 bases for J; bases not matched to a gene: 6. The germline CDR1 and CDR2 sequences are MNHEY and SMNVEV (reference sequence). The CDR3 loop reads CASSKVDRNEQFF. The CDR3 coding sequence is TGTGCCAGCAGCAAGGTGGACAGGAATGAGCAGTTCTTC.

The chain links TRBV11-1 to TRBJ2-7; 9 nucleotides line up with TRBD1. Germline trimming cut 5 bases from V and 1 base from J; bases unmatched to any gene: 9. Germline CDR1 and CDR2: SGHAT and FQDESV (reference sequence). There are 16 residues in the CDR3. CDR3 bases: TGTGCCAGCAGCAGACAGGGACAGGGCCCTTCCTACGAGCAGTACTTC. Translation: CASSRQGQGPSYEQYF. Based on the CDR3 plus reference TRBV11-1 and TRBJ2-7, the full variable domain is EAEVAQSPRYKITEKSQAVAFWCDPISGHATLYWYRQILGQGPELLVQFQDESVVDDSQLPKDRFSAERLKGVDSTLKIQPAELGDSAMYLCASSRQGQGPSYEQYFGPGTRLTVT.

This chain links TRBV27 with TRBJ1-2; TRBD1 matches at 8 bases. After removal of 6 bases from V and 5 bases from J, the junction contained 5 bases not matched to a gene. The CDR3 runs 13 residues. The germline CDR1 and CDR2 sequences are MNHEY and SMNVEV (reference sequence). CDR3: CASRGTGGYGYTF. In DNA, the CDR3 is TGTGCCAGCAGGGGAACAGGGGGTTATGGCTACACCTTC.

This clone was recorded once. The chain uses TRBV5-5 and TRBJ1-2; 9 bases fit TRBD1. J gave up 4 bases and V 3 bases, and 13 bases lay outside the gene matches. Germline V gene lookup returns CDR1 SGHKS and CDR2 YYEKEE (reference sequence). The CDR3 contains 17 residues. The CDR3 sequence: CASSYIEQGAISYGYTF. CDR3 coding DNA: TGTGCCAGCAGCTATATAGAACAGGGGGCCATCAGCTATGGCTACACCTTC.

The CDR3 spells CASSIPRGYNEKLFF. CDR3 bases: TGCGCCAGCAGCATCCCTCGGGGGTATAATGAAAAACTGTTTTTT. The V call is TRBV4-1, the J call TRBJ1-4; D is perhaps TRBD1 (5 bases). V was pared by 5 bases and J by 4 bases, with 14 bases between. The CDR3 is 15 residues long. Germline lookup yields CDR1 MGHRA and CDR2 YSYEKL.

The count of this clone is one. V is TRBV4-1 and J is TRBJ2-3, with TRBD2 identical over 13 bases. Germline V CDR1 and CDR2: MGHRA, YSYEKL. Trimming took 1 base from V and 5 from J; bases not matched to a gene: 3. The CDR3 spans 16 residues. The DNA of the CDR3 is TGCGCCAGCAGCCAAGTAAGGACTAGCGGGAGAGATACGCAGTATTTT. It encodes CASSQVRTSGRDTQYF.

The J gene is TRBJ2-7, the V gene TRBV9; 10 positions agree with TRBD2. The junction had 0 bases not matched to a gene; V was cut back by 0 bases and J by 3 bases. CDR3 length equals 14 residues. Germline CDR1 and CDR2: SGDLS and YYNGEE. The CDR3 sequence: CASSVASGGYEQYF. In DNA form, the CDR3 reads TGTGCCAGCAGCGTAGCTAGCGGGGGCTACGAGCAGTACTTC.

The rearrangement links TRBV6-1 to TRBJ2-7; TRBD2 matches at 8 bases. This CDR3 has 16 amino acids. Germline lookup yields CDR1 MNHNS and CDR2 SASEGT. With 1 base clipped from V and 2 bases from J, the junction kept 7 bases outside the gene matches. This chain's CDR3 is CASSEDKAGEAYEQYF. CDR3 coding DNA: TGTGCCAGCAGTGAAGATAAAGCGGGAGAGGCCTACGAGCAGTACTTC.

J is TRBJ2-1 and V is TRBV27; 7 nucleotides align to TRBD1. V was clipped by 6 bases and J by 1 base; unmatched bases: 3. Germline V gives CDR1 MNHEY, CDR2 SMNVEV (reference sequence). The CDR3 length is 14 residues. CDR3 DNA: TGTGCCAGCAGGCTGGGACAGTCCTACAATGAGCAGTTCTTC. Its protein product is CASRLGQSYNEQFF.

The CDR3 protein is CASSSRGAWGTQYF. The CDR3 region has the DNA TGTGCCAGCAGTTCTCGGGGGGCGTGGGGGACCCAGTACTTC. The V call is TRBV27, the J call TRBJ2-5; possibly TRBD2 for D (7 bases). The CDR3 contains 14 residues. Germline-derived CDR1 and CDR2 are MNHEY and SMNVEV (reference sequence). Trimming left V 4 bases short and J 7 bases short, with 16 bases between.

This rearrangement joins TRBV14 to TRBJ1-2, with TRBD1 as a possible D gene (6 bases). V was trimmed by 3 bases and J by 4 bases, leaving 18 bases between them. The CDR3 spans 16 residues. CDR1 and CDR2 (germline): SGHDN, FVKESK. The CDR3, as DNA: TGTGCCAGCAGCCATACTAGGACAGCAATACCCTATGGCTACACCTTC. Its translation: CASSHTRTAIPYGYTF.

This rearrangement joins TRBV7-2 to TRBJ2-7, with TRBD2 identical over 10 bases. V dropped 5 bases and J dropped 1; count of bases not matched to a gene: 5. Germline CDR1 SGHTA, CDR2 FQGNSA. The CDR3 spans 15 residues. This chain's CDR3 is CASSAPSGSSYEQYF. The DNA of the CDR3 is TGTGCCAGCAGCGCCCCTAGCGGGAGTTCCTACGAGCAGTACTTC.

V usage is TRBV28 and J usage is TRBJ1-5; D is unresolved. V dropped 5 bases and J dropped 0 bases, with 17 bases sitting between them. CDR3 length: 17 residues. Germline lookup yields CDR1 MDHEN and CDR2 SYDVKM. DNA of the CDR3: TGTGCCAGCAGTGTTCGAGGAAGTGGGTATAGCAATCAGCCCCAGCATTTT. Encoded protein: CASSVRGSGYSNQPQHF.

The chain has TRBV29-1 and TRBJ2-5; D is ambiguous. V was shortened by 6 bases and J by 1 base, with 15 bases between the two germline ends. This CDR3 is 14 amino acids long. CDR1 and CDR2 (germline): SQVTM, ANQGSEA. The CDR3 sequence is CSVHRFGSQETQYF. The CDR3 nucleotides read TGCAGCGTCCACCGCTTCGGGTCCCAAGAGACCCAGTACTTC.

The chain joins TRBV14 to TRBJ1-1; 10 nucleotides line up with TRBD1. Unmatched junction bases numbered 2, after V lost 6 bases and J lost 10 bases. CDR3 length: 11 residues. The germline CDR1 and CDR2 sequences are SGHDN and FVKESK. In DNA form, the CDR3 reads TGTGCCAGCAGTCGGGACAGGGGAGCTTTCTTT. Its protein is CASSRDRGAFF.

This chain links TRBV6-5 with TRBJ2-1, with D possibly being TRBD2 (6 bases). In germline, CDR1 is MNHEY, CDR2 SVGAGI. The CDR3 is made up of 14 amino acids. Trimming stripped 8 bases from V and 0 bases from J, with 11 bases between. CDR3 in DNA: TGTGCCAGCGGGGGGACGGCCTCCTACAATGAGCAGTTCTTC. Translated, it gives CASGGTASYNEQFF.

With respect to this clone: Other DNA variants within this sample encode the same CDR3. CDR3 protein: CAWSVQGTGNASYNSPLHF. The CDR3 DNA sequence: TGTGCCTGGAGTGTACAGGGGACAGGGAATGCCTCCTATAATTCACCCCTCCACTTT. The chain is built from TRBV30 and TRBJ1-6, with 9 bases that match TRBD1. The CDR3 runs to 19 residues. Trimming took 0 bases from V and 0 from J; bases not matched to a gene: 9. Germline CDR1 GTSNPN, CDR2 SVGIG (reference sequence).

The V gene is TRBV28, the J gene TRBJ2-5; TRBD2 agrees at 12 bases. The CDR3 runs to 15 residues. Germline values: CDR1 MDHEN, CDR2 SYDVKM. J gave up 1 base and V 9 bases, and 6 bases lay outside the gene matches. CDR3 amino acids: CASNQLAGGQETQYF. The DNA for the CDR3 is TGTGCCAGTAACCAACTAGCGGGAGGCCAAGAGACCCAGTACTTC.

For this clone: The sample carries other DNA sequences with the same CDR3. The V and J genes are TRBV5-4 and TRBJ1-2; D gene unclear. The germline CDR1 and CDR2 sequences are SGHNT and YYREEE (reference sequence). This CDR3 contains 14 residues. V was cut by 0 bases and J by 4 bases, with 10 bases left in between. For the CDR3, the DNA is TGTGCCAGCAGCTTGGGAGGGCAAGGCTATGGCTACACCTTC. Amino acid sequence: CASSLGGQGYGYTF.

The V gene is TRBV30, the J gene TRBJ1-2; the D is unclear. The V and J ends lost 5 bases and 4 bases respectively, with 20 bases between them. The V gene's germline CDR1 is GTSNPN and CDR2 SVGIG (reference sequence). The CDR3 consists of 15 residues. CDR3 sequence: CAWVSDSYPSYGYTF. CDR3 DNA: TGTGCCTGGGTCTCAGACTCCTACCCGAGCTATGGCTACACCTTC.

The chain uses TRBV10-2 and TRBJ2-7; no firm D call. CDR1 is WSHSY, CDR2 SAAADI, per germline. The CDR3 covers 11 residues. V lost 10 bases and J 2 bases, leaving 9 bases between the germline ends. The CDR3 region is CATTRAYEQYF. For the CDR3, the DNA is TGCGCCACGACAAGAGCCTACGAGCAGTACTTC.